This TCR beta chain was sequenced for a study of control samples from healthy donors and cancer patients. Germline V gene sequence: CDR1 MNHEY, CDR2 SVGAGI. V lost 6 bases and J lost 7; bases outside the gene matches: 10. The CDR3 loop spans 15 amino acids. Repertoires were generated with immunoSEQ multiplex PCR, while TCRdb's copy carries only in-frame clones and drops some. The sample yields 120,000 or so clones, around 87% seen once. This clonotype was obtained from a man aged 55 to 69 in good health. Material: blood. V is TRBV6-5 and J is TRBJ1-4; 8 bases agree with TRBD1. CDR3 sequence (DNA): TGTGCCAGCAGCCATGGGACAGGATTTAGTGAAAAACTGTTTTTT. Translated, it gives CASSHGTGFSEKLFF.